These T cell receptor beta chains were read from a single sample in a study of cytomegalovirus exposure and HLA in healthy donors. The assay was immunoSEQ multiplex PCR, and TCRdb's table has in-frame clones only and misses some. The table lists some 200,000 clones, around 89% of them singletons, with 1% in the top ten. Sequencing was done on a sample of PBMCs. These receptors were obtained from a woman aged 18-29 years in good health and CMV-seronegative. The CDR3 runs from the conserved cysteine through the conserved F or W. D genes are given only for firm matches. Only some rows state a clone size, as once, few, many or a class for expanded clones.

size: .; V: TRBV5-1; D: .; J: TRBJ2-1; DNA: TGCGCCAGCAGCTTCATGGACTTCTCCTACAATGAGCAGTTCTTC; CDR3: CASSFMDFSYNEQFF
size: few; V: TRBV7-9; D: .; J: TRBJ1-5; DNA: TGTGCCAGTAGAGGGAATAGCAATCAGCCCCAGCATTTT; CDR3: CASRGNSNQPQHF
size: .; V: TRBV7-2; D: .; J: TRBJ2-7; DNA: TGTGCCAGCAGCCCGCCCACTAACGAGCAGTACTTC; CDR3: CASSPPTNEQYF
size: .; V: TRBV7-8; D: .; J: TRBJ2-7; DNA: TGTGCCACCGGAGGGCGGGTTCCCTACGAGCAGTACTTC; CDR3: CATGGRVPYEQYF
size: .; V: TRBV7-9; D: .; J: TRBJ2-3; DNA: TGTGCCAGCAGCTTCCGGGAATCGGATACGCAGTATTTT; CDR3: CASSFRESDTQYF
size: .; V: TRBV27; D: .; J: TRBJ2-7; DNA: TGTGCCAGCAGTTCCGTAGCGGATACCTACGAGCAGTACTTC; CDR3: CASSSVADTYEQYF
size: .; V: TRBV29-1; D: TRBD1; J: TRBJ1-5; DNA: TGCAGCGTGGAAACAGGGGACCAGCCCCAGCATTTT; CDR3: CSVETGDQPQHF
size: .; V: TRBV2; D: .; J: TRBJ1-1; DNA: TGTGCCAGCAGTGGGCGGGGGGACACTGAAGCTTTCTTT; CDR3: CASSGRGDTEAFF
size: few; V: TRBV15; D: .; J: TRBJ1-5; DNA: TGTGCCACCAGCAGAGATACAGCAGGAACGAGCAATCAGCCCCAGCATTTT; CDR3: CATSRDTAGTSNQPQHF
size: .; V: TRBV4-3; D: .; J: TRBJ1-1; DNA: TGCGCCAGCAGCCAAGATGCTTCAGGGTTGAACACTGAAGCTTTCTTT; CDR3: CASSQDASGLNTEAFF
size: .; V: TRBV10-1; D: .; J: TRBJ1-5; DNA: TGCGCCAGCAGTTCCGGACAGCTTTATAGCAATCAGCCCCAGCATTTT; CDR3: CASSSGQLYSNQPQHF
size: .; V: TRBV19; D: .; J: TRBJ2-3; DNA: TGTGCCAGTAGTGTCGACAGTTATACGCAGTATTTT; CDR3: CASSVDSYTQYF